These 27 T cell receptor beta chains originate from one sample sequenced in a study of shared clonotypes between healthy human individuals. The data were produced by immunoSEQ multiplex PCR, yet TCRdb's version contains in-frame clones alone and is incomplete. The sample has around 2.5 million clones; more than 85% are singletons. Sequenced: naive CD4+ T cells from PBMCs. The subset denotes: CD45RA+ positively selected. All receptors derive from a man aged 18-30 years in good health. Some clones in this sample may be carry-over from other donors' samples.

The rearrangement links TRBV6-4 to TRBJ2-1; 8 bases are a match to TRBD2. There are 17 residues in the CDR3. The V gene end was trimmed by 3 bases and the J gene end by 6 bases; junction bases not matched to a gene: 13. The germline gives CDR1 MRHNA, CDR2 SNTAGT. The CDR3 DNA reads TGTGCCAGCAGTGAACTCAAGCGGGAGATACCTTCCAATGAGCAGTTCTTC. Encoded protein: CASSELKREIPSNEQFF.

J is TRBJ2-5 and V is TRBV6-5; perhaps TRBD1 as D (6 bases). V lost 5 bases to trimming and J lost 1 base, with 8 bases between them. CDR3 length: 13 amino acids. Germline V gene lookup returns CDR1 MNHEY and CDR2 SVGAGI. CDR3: CASSRTAQETQYF. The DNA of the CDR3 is TGTGCCAGCAGTCGGACAGCCCAAGAGACCCAGTACTTC.

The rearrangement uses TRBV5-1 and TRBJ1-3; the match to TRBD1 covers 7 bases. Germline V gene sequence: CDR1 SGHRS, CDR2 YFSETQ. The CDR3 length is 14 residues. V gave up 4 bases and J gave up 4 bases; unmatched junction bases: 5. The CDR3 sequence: CASSELTGGNTIYF. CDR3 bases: TGCGCCAGCAGCGAGCTGACAGGGGGAAACACCATATATTTT.

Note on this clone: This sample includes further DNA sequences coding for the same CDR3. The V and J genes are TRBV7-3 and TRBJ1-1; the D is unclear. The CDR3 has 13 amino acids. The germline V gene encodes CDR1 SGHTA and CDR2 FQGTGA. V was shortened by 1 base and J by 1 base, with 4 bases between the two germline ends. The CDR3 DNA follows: TGTGCCAGCAGCTTAAGTCAGAACACTGAAGCTTTCTTT. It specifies CASSLSQNTEAFF.

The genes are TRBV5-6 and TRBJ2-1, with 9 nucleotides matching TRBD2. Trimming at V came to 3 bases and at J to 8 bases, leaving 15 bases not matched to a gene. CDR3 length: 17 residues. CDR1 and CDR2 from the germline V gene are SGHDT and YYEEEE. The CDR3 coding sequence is TGTGCCAGCAGCTGGGGGACTCGCGGGAGGGTCGAGGATGAGCAGTTCTTC. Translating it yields CASSWGTRGRVEDEQFF.

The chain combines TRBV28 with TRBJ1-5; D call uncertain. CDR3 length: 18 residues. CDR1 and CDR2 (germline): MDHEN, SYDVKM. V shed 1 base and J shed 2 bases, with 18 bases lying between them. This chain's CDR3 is CASSLLGQGQMGNQPQHF. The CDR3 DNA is TGTGCCAGCAGTTTATTGGGTCAAGGGCAAATGGGCAATCAGCCCCAGCATTTT.

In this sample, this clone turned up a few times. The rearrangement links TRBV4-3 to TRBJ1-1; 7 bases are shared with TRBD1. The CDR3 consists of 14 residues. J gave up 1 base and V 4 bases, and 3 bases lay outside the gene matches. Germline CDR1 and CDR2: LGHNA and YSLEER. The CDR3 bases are TGCGCCAGCAGCCCCAGACAGGGGAACACTGAAGCTTTCTTT. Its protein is CASSPRQGNTEAFF.

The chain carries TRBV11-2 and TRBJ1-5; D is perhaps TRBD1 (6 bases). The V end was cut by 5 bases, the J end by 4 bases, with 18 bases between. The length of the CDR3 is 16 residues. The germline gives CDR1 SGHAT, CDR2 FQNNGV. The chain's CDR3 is CASSPRGGALNQPQHF. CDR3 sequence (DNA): TGTGCCAGCAGCCCAAGGGGGGGGGCCCTTAATCAGCCCCAGCATTTT.

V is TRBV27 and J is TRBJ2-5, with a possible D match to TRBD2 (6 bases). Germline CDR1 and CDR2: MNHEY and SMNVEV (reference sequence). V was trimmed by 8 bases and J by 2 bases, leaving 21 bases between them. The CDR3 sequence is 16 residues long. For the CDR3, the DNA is TGTGCCAGCGGAGGCGCGGGGAGCCCTTTTCAAGAGACCCAGTACTTC. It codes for CASGGAGSPFQETQYF.

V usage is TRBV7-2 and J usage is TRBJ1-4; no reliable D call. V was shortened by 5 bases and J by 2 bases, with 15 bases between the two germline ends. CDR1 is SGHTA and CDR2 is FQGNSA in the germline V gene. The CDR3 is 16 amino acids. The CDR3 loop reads CASSQRRGGTNEKLFF. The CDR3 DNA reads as TGTGCCAGCAGCCAACGCCGAGGTGGCACTAATGAAAAACTGTTTTTT.

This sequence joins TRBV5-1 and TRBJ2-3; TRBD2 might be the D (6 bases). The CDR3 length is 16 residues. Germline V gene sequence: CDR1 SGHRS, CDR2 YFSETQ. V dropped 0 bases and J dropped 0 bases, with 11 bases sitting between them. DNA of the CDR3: TGCGCCAGCAGCTTGGGGCTAGCGTTTAGCACAGATACGCAGTATTTT. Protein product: CASSLGLAFSTDTQYF.

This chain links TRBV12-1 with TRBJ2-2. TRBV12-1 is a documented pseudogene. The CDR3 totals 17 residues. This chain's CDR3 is CARFNRRPEGGTGELFF. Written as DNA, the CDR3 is TGTGCCAGATTTAACAGACGTCCGGAGGGGGGCACCGGGGAGCTGTTTTTT.

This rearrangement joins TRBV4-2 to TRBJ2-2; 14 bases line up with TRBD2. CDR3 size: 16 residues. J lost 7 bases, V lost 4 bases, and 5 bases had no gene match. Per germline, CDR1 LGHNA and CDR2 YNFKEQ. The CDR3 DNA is TGTGCCAGCAGCCCTGGACTAGCGGGAGGAGGCGGGGAGCTGTTTTTT. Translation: CASSPGLAGGGGELFF.

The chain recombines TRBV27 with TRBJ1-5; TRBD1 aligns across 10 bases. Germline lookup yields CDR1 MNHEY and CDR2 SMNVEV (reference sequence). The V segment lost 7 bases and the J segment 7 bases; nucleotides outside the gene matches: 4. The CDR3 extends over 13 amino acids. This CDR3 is CASKGTGDQPQHF. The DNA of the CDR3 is TGTGCCAGCAAAGGGACAGGGGACCAGCCCCAGCATTTT.

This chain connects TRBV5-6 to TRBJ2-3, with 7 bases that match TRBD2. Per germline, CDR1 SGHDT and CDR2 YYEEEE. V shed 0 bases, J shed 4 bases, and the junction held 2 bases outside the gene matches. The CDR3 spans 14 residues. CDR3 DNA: TGTGCCAGCAGCTTGGTGGCGGGAGCAGATACGCAGTATTTT. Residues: CASSLVAGADTQYF. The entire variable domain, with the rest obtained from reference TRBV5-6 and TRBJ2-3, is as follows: DAGVTQSPTHLIKTRGQQVTLRCSPKSGHDTVSWYQQALGQGPQFIFQYYEEEERQRGNFPDRFSGHQFPNYSSELNVNALLLGDSALYLCASSLVAGADTQYFGPGTRLTVL.

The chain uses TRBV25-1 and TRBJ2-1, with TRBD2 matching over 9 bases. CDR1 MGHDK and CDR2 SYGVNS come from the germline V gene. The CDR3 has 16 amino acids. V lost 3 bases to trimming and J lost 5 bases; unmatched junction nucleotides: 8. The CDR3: CASSDTMVAGDNEQFF. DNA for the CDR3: TGTGCCAGCAGTGATACTATGGTAGCGGGAGACAATGAGCAGTTCTTC. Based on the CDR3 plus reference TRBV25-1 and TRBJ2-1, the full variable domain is EADIYQTPRYLVIGTGKKITLECSQTMGHDKMYWYQQDPGMELHLIHYSYGVNSTEKGDLSSESTVSRIRTEHFPLTLESARPSHTSQYLCASSDTMVAGDNEQFFGPGTRLTVL.

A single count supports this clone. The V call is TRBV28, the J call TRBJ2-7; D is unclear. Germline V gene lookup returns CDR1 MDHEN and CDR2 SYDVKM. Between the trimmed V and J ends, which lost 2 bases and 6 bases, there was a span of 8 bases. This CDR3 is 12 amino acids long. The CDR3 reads CASSLKAREQYF. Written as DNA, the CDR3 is TGTGCCAGCAGTTTAAAGGCCCGCGAGCAGTACTTC. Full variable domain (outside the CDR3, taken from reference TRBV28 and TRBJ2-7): DVKVTQSSRYLVKRTGEKVFLECVQDMDHENMFWYRQDPGLGLRLIYFSYDVKMKEKGDIPEGYSVSREKKERFSLILESASTNQTSMYLCASSLKAREQYFGPGTRLTVT.

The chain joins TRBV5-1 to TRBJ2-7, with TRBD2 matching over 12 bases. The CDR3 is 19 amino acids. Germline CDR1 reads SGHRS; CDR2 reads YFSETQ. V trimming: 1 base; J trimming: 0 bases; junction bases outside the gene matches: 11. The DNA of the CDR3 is TGCGCCAGCAGCTTGAGCCCCACTAGCGGGAGGCGCGGCTCCTACGAGCAGTACTTC. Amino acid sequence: CASSLSPTSGRRGSYEQYF. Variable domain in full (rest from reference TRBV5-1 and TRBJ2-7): KAGVTQTPRYLIKTRGQQVTLSCSPISGHRSVSWYQQTPGQGLQFLFEYFSETQRNKGNFPGRFSGRQFSNSRSEMNVSTLELGDSALYLCASSLSPTSGRRGSYEQYFGPGTRLTVT.

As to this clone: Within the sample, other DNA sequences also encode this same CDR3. The CDR3 spells CASSGAGASTDTQYF. In DNA form, the CDR3 reads TGTGCCAGCAGTGGAGCGGGAGCGAGCACAGATACGCAGTATTTT. The chain couples TRBV28 to TRBJ2-3, with 8 positions matching TRBD2. The germline V gene encodes CDR1 MDHEN and CDR2 SYDVKM. The V and J ends lost 5 bases and 0 bases, in that order; junction bases with no gene match: 4. This CDR3 is 15 amino acids long.

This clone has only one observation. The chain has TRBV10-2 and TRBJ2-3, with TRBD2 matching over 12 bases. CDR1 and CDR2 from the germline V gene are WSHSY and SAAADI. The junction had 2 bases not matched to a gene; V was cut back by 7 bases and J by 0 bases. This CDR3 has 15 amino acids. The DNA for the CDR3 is TGCGCCAGCACCCTAGCGGGAGGGAGCACAGATACGCAGTATTTT. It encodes CASTLAGGSTDTQYF.

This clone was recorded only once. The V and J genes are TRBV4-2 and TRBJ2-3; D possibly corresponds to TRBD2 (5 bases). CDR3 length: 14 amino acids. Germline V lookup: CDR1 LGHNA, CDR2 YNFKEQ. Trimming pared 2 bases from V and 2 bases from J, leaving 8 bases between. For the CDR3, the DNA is TGTGCCAGCAGCCAACGGGAATACACAGATACGCAGTATTTT. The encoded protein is CASSQREYTDTQYF.

The CDR3 region has the DNA TGTGCCAGCAGGGGATCGGAAGGCTACACCTTC. Translating gives CASRGSEGYTF. The chain uses TRBV28 and TRBJ1-2; unclear D gene. This CDR3 region has 11 residues. The germline CDR1 and CDR2 sequences are MDHEN and SYDVKM. V dropped 6 bases and J dropped 8 bases, with 10 bases sitting between them.

CDR3: CASSLDRAYEQYF. The CDR3 DNA reads as TGTGCCAGCAGCTTAGACAGAGCCTACGAGCAGTACTTC. This chain uses TRBV7-9 with TRBJ2-7; D is unresolved. The CDR3 is 13 amino acids. The V gene's germline CDR1 is SEHNR and CDR2 FQNEAQ (reference sequence). Trimming pared 1 base from V and 2 bases from J, leaving 6 bases between.

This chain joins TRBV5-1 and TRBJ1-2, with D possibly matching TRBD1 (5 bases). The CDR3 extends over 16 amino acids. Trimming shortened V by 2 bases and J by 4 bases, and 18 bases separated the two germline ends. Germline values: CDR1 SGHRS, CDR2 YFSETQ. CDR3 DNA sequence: TGCGCCAGCAGCTTACCCCAGGGAGAGCCCGTCTATGGCTACACCTTC. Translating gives CASSLPQGEPVYGYTF.

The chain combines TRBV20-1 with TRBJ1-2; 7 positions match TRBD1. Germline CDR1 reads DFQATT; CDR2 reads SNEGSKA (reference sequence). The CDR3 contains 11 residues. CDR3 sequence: CSLNTGVGYTF. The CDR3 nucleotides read TGCAGCCTTAATACAGGGGTCGGCTACACCTTC.

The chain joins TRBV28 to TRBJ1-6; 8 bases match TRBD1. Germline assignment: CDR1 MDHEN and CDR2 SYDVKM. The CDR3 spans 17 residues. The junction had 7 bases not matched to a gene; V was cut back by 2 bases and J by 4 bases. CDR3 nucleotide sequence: TGTGCCAGCAGTTTAATGACAGGGGCGAATTATAATTCACCCCTCCACTTT. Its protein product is CASSLMTGANYNSPLHF.

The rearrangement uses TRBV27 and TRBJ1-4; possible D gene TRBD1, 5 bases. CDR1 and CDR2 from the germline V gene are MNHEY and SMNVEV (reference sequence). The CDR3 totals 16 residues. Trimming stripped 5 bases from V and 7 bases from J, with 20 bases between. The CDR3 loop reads CASSPRSGGVGEKLFF. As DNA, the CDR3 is TGTGCCAGCAGTCCTCGTTCAGGAGGGGTAGGTGAAAAACTGTTTTTT.